These 16 T cell receptor beta chains share one sample of origin, sequenced in a study of identical twins. TCRdb reanalysed the 5' RACE reads using MiXCR and keeps one entry per CDR3 protein. The sample lists about 250,000 distinct CDR3 sequences; 7% to 8.5% were seen once. These same data were also listed under a study on yellow fever vaccine responses in identical twins.

Sequenced material: CD8+ T cells sorted from blood. These receptors were taken from a woman aged 18-29 years in good health.

This clonotype was counted between two and nine times. V and J are TRBV3-1 and TRBJ2-7; possibly TRBD1 or TRBD2 for D (6 bases each). Germline assignment: CDR1 LGHDT and CDR2 YNNKEL (reference sequence). V was trimmed by 2 bases and J by 1 base, leaving 12 bases between them. CDR3 length: 15 residues. The CDR3 region is CASSQSLGGSYEQYV. The CDR3 nucleotides read TGTGCCAGCAGCCAATCCCTAGGGGGGTCCTACGAGCAGTACGTC.

The CDR3 spells CASSLMRGSSYEQYV. CDR3 nucleotides: TGTGCCAGCAGTTTAATGCGGGGGAGCTCCTACGAGCAGTACGTC. The V gene is TRBV28, the J gene TRBJ2-7; 7 positions agree with TRBD2. This CDR3 region has 15 residues. V shed 2 bases, J shed 0 bases, and the junction held 4 bases outside the gene matches. The germline gives CDR1 MDHEN, CDR2 SYDVKM.

Many counts were recorded for this clonotype. CDR3 sequence (DNA): TGTGCCACCAGCCTTGGAAGCGAGCAGTACTTC. This gives the protein CATSLGSEQYF. The chain joins TRBV24-1 to TRBJ2-7; no definite D call. CDR1 is KGHDR and CDR2 is SFDVKD in the germline V gene. This CDR3 has 11 residues. Trimming cost V 7 bases and J 6 bases, with 9 bases left between them.

This clonotype has a count of ten or more. V is TRBV12-3 or TRBV12-4 and J is TRBJ2-2, with a possible D match to TRBD1 (5 bases). Trimming pared 6 bases from V and 5 bases from J, leaving 19 bases between. The CDR3 sequence is 16 residues long. CDR3 sequence: CASSLPQAGITGELFF. The CDR3 DNA sequence: TGTGCCAGCAGCCTCCCCCAGGCAGGGATAACCGGGGAGCTGTTTTTT.

This clonotype was found many times. The chain joins TRBV9 to TRBJ2-3; 8 bases fit TRBD2. Germline CDR1 is SGDLS and CDR2 is YYNGEE. V dropped 2 bases and J dropped 4; count of bases not matched to a gene: 9. This CDR3 spans 16 amino acids. CDR3 loop: CASSVRGLANSDTQYF. The CDR3 coding sequence is TGTGCCAGCAGCGTCAGAGGACTAGCTAATTCAGATACGCAGTATTTT.

This clonotype was seen ten or more times. V gene TRBV12-3 or TRBV12-4 combines with J gene TRBJ2-1; 8 bases match TRBD2. The J segment lost 4 bases and the V segment lost 5 bases, leaving 13 bases of the junction unmatched. The CDR3 runs 17 residues. This chain's CDR3 is CASSPVTGGRVYNEQFF. The DNA of the CDR3 is TGTGCCAGCAGTCCTGTGACGGGGGGGCGTGTTTACAATGAGCAGTTCTTC.

This clonotype came up many times. The chain couples TRBV3-1 to TRBJ1-2, with unresolved D. CDR1 is LGHDT, CDR2 YNNKEL, per germline (reference sequence). Between the trimmed V and J ends, which lost 1 base and 3 bases, there was a span of 12 bases. The CDR3 length is 15 residues. CDR3 DNA sequence: TGTGCCAGCAGCCAAGTGGTGGATCTGGACTATGGCTACACCTTC. Protein: CASSQVVDLDYGYTF.

This clonotype occurred many times. The J gene is TRBJ2-4, the V gene TRBV12-3 or TRBV12-4, with D unresolved. The CDR3 covers 14 residues. V was clipped by 3 bases and J by 8 bases, with 14 bases between them. The CDR3 region has the DNA TGTGCCAGCAGTTTGCGGTTCGGTAGTGACATTCAGTACTTC. It specifies CASSLRFGSDIQYF.

The chain is built from TRBV4-1 and TRBJ2-3; the match to TRBD2 covers 11 bases. Trimming removed 1 base from V and 1 base from J; junction bases left unmatched: 4. The germline gives CDR1 MGHRA, CDR2 YSYEKL. There are 17 residues in the CDR3. For the CDR3, the DNA is TGCGCCAGCAGCCAAGCCGGGACTAGCGGCGGCACAGATACGCAGTATTTT. This sequence encodes CASSQAGTSGGTDTQYF.

The chain has TRBV7-2 and TRBJ2-3; D uncertain. CDR3 length: 15 amino acids. From germline, CDR1 is SGHTA and CDR2 FQGNSA. The V end lost 1 base, the J end lost 4 bases, and 12 bases lay between the germline ends. The CDR3 bases are TGTGCCAGCAGCTTAGGTGGCTTCCCCTCAGATACGCAGTATTTT. Amino acid sequence: CASSLGGFPSDTQYF.

This clonotype has only a few counts. The rearrangement joins TRBV20-1 to TRBJ1-2; D is undetermined. Germline CDR1 reads DFQATT; CDR2 reads SNEGSKA (reference sequence). V dropped 0 bases and J dropped 3 bases, with 8 bases sitting between them. The CDR3 has 13 amino acids. Here the CDR3 reads CSARDSADYGYTF. The CDR3 DNA is TGCAGTGCTAGAGATTCGGCGGACTATGGCTACACCTTC.

This clonotype was observed many times. This CDR3 reads CASSLDWSSYEQYF. Written as DNA, the CDR3 is TGTGCCAGCAGTTTAGACTGGAGCTCCTACGAGCAGTACTTC. The J gene is TRBJ2-7, the V gene TRBV12-3 or TRBV12-4; no definite D call. Between the trimmed V and J ends, which lost 1 base and 0 bases, there was a span of 7 bases. This CDR3 contains 14 residues.

This chain links TRBV27 with TRBJ2-7; possibly TRBD1 for D (6 bases). V lost 6 bases to trimming and J lost 0 bases, with 18 bases between them. Germline CDR1 MNHEY, CDR2 SMNVEV (reference sequence). The CDR3 totals 16 residues. In DNA form, the CDR3 reads TGTGCCAGCAGAACCAACAGGGAAAGTCGCTCCTACGAGCAGTACTTC. Protein: CASRTNRESRSYEQYF.

This chain connects TRBV15 to TRBJ1-5, with D unresolved. V shed 2 bases and J shed 6 bases, with 11 bases lying between them. The CDR3 is made up of 14 amino acids. The germline V gene has CDR1 LNHNV and CDR2 YYDKDF (reference sequence). The CDR3 DNA reads TGTGCCACCAGCAGAAATCCAGGCGGTCAGCCCCAGCATTTT. This translates into CATSRNPGGQPQHF.

This clonotype was picked up a small number of times. The V gene is TRBV6-5, the J gene TRBJ1-4; no clear D. The CDR3 has 16 amino acids. Germline V lookup: CDR1 MNHEY, CDR2 SVGAGI. V lost 0 bases, J lost 4 bases, and 12 bases lay in between. The CDR3 protein is CASSYSLRWGNEKLFF. CDR3 nucleotides: TGTGCCAGCAGTTACTCGCTTAGGTGGGGTAATGAAAAACTGTTTTTT.

This clonotype was picked up many times. The chain carries TRBV25-1 and TRBJ2-3; D gene uncertain. Trimming shortened V by 1 base and J by 2 bases, and 7 bases separated the two germline ends. The CDR3 has 14 residues. Germline V gene lookup returns CDR1 MGHDK and CDR2 SYGVNS. The CDR3 region is CASSESLVTDTQYF. The CDR3 DNA is TGTGCCAGCAGTGAATCGCTCGTCACAGATACGCAGTATTTT.